This entry lists 20 T cell receptor beta chains sequenced from one sample in a study of T cells after yellow fever vaccination. MiXCR was run by TCRdb on the 5' RACE reads, yielding one entry per CDR3 protein. The top ten hold roughly 24% of the sample, which has around 310,000 distinct CDR3 sequences, 4% seen once. This sample comprised PBMCs, obtained 5 days after the yellow fever booster vaccination. Every receptor here comes from a man aged 18 to 30 who received the YFV17D yellow fever vaccine.

The CDR3 DNA follows: TGTGCCAGCAGTTCCTGGACAGGGAGGGTGAACTACGAGCAGTACTTC. It yields the protein CASSSWTGRVNYEQYF. V gene TRBV27 combines with J gene TRBJ2-7; perhaps TRBD1 as D (8 bases). Trimming cost V 4 bases and J 3 bases, with 19 bases left between them. CDR3 length equals 16 residues. CDR1 and CDR2 from the germline V gene are MNHEY and SMNVEV (reference sequence).

Many counts were recorded for this clonotype. The chain employs TRBV7-2 and TRBJ2-3; D remains unclear. This CDR3 contains 13 residues. Germline values: CDR1 SGHTA, CDR2 FQGNSA. V was clipped by 6 bases and J by 2 bases, with 9 bases between them. The CDR3 spells CASRSPPTDTQYF. DNA for the CDR3: TGTGCCAGCAGGTCACCCCCCACAGATACGCAGTATTTT.

The chain recombines TRBV24-1 with TRBJ1-5; no reliable D call. This CDR3 spans 13 amino acids. The germline V gene has CDR1 KGHDR and CDR2 SFDVKD. Trimming took 7 bases from V and 1 from J, leaving 7 bases between them. The CDR3: CATSSLSNQPQHF. In DNA, the CDR3 is TGTGCCACCAGCTCCCTGAGCAATCAGCCCCAGCATTTT.

This clonotype was detected a few times. The rearrangement joins TRBV12-3 or TRBV12-4 to TRBJ2-3, with D hard to call. Trimming pared 3 bases from V and 3 bases from J, leaving 13 bases between. This CDR3 is 15 amino acids long. The CDR3 sequence is CASSFRQAWTDTQYF. For the CDR3, the DNA is TGTGCCAGCAGTTTTCGTCAGGCTTGGACAGATACGCAGTATTTT.

This clonotype was counted ten times or more. V gene TRBV20-1 combines with J gene TRBJ2-1; tentative D call: TRBD2 (6 bases). The germline V gene has CDR1 DFQATT and CDR2 SNEGSKA (reference sequence). Trimming cost V 1 base and J 6 bases, with 31 bases left between them. The CDR3 length is 20 residues. The CDR3 here is CSARATWGLIARDYANEQFF. The CDR3 DNA reads as TGCAGTGCTAGAGCAACTTGGGGACTCATAGCTCGAGACTACGCCAATGAGCAGTTCTTC.

The chain couples TRBV3-1 to TRBJ2-7; the D call may be TRBD1 or TRBD2 (6 bases each). The CDR3 is made up of 15 amino acids. The V gene's germline CDR1 is LGHDT and CDR2 YNNKEL (reference sequence). V lost 4 bases to trimming and J lost 6 bases, with 19 bases between them. The CDR3 region is CASSPAWGDNSEQYF. For the CDR3, the DNA is TGTGCCAGCAGCCCTGCCTGGGGGGACAACAGCGAGCAGTACTTC.

The sample holds many counts of this clonotype. The gene calls are TRBV3-1 and TRBJ2-7; D unresolved. V gave up 3 bases and J gave up 0 bases, with 3 bases separating them. Germline V gene data show CDR1 as LGHDT and CDR2 as YNNKEL (reference sequence). The CDR3 consists of 12 residues. Here the CDR3 reads CASSQGSYEQYF. The DNA for the CDR3 is TGTGCCAGCAGCCAGGGCTCCTACGAGCAGTACTTC.

This rearrangement joins TRBV2 to TRBJ1-5, with a weak D call TRBD1 (6 bases). Trimming stripped 6 bases from V and 4 bases from J, with 13 bases between. The CDR3 runs to 14 residues. CDR1 is SNHLY and CDR2 is FYNNEI in the germline V gene. The CDR3 is CASSSQTGNQPQHF. CDR3 DNA sequence: TGTGCCAGCAGCTCCCAGACAGGAAATCAGCCCCAGCATTTT.

This clonotype has ten or more counts. The CDR3 sequence is CASGAGGPETQYF. The CDR3 DNA follows: TGTGCCAGCGGTGCCGGGGGCCCAGAGACCCAGTACTTC. This chain uses TRBV28 with TRBJ2-5; D tentatively fits TRBD1 or TRBD2 (6 bases each). With 8 bases removed from V and 4 bases from J, the gap between germline ends came to 14 bases. CDR1 is MDHEN, CDR2 SYDVKM, per germline. The CDR3 contains 13 residues.

This clonotype was counted a few times. This chain joins TRBV7-2 and TRBJ2-7; TRBD2 matches 8 bases. V trimming: 6 bases; J trimming: 0 bases; junction bases outside the gene matches: 7. CDR3 length: 15 residues. CDR1 is SGHTA, CDR2 FQGNSA, per germline. The CDR3 DNA reads as TGTGCCAGCAGTTATCTAGCGGGTAGCTCCTACGAGCAGTACTTC. Translation: CASSYLAGSSYEQYF.

This clonotype was observed many times. This chain joins TRBV5-1 and TRBJ2-5; the D is unclear. The V gene's germline CDR1 is SGHRS and CDR2 YFSETQ. CDR3 size: 13 residues. With 4 bases removed from V and 1 base from J, the gap between germline ends came to 8 bases. CDR3 nucleotide sequence: TGCGCCAGCAGCCGGACGGTCCAAGAGACCCAGTACTTC. It translates to CASSRTVQETQYF.

The rearrangement uses TRBV24-1 and TRBJ1-5; 11 bases are a match to TRBD1. The CDR3 loop spans 15 amino acids. Germline-derived CDR1 and CDR2 are KGHDR and SFDVKD. V lost 4 bases to trimming and J lost 5 bases; unmatched junction nucleotides: 3. CDR3: CATSDPGQGDQPQHF. The CDR3 coding sequence is TGTGCCACCAGTGACCCGGGACAGGGGGATCAGCCCCAGCATTTT.

The chain is built from TRBV29-1 and TRBJ1-4; 7 bases fit TRBD1. The CDR3 sequence is 13 residues long. Germline CDR1 and CDR2: SQVTM and ANQGSEA. Unmatched junction bases numbered 4, after V lost 1 base and J lost 8 bases. The CDR3 loop reads CSVEGTGREKLFF. CDR3 nucleotide sequence: TGCAGCGTTGAAGGGACAGGTCGCGAAAAACTGTTTTTT.

The V call is TRBV6-5, the J call TRBJ1-2; D remains ambiguous. The CDR3 runs to 16 residues. Germline CDR1 and CDR2: MNHEY and SVGAGI. Trimming removed 5 bases from V and 3 bases from J, with 19 bases in between. The CDR3: CASSPGPAPRDYGYTF. In nucleotides, the CDR3 is TGTGCCAGCAGTCCAGGACCGGCGCCAAGGGACTATGGCTACACCTTC.

The chain is built from TRBV5-1 and TRBJ2-6; unclear D gene. The CDR3 spans 14 residues. Deletions cut 6 bases from V and 0 bases from J, with 7 bases between. Germline V CDR1 and CDR2: SGHRS, YFSETQ. CDR3 DNA: TGCGCCAGCATGCTCAGCTCTGGGGCCAACGTCCTGACTTTC. Its translation: CASMLSSGANVLTF.

This sequence joins TRBV28 and TRBJ1-6, with D tentatively TRBD1 (5 bases). The CDR3 length is 18 residues. Germline loops: CDR1 MDHEN, CDR2 SYDVKM. V lost 8 bases, J lost 10 bases, and 30 bases lay in between. The CDR3: CASADPGPNWPPRSPLHF. CDR3 DNA: TGTGCCAGCGCGGATCCGGGACCAAATTGGCCCCCGAGGTCACCCCTCCACTTT.

The rearrangement links TRBV5-1 to TRBJ2-7, with D tentatively TRBD1 (6 bases). The ends were cut back, 0 bases at V and 5 bases at J, with 12 bases in the middle. This CDR3 has 14 residues. CDR1 SGHRS and CDR2 YFSETQ come from the germline V gene. As DNA, the CDR3 is TGCGCCAGCAGCTTGGGGGGGCTCGGCGACGAGCAGTACTTC. As protein: CASSLGGLGDEQYF. The complete variable domain, with remaining parts taken from reference TRBV5-1 and TRBJ2-7, reads KAGVTQTPRYLIKTRGQQVTLSCSPISGHRSVSWYQQTPGQGLQFLFEYFSETQRNKGNFPGRFSGRQFSNSRSEMNVSTLELGDSALYLCASSLGGLGDEQYFGPGTRLTVT.

The genes are TRBV18 and TRBJ1-1; D unclear. CDR1 KGHSH and CDR2 LQKENI come from the germline V gene. The CDR3 extends over 14 amino acids. Trimming left V 5 bases short and J 3 bases short, with 13 bases between. The CDR3 nucleotides read TGTGCCAGCTCAGTTTCCCGAACGGACACTGAAGCTTTCTTT. Protein product: CASSVSRTDTEAFF.

V usage is TRBV5-5 and J usage is TRBJ2-5; the D call may be TRBD1 or TRBD2 (5 bases each). The ends were cut back, 7 bases at V and 1 base at J, with 14 bases in the middle. The CDR3 has 14 residues. Germline V lookup: CDR1 SGHKS, CDR2 YYEKEE (reference sequence). CDR3 nucleotides: TGTGCCAGCGCTCCGGGGACCTCCCAAGAGACCCAGTACTTC. Translating gives CASAPGTSQETQYF.

Only a few counts were recorded for this clonotype. CDR3 amino acids: CASSQESGILINYEQYV. CDR3 DNA: TGCGCCAGCAGCCAAGAATCTGGGATCCTAATAAACTACGAGCAGTACGTC. The chain joins TRBV4-3 to TRBJ2-7; D unresolved. V was trimmed by 0 bases and J by 3 bases, leaving 18 bases between them. The CDR3 has 17 residues. The germline CDR1 and CDR2 sequences are LGHNA and YSLEER.